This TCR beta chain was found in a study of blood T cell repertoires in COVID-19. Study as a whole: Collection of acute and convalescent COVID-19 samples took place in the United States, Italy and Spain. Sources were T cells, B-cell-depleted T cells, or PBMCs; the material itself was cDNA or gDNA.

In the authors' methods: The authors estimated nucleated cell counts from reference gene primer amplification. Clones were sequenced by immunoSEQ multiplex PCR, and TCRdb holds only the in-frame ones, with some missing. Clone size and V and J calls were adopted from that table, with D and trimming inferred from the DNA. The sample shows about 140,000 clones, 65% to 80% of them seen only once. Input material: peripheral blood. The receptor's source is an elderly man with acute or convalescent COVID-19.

The CDR3 bases are TGTGCCAGCTCAAACGACAGGAACACTGAAGCTTTCTTT. Encoded protein: CASSNDRNTEAFF. V is TRBV18 and J is TRBJ1-1; a possible D gene is TRBD1 (5 bases). Germline CDR1 is KGHSH and CDR2 is LQKENI. V was clipped by 5 bases and J by 1 base, with 8 bases between them. This CDR3 has 13 residues.